This TCR beta chain was retrieved from a study of tumour-infiltrating T cells in Burkitt lymphoma. Study as a whole: Repertoire clonality predicted overall and progression-free survival.

Profiled with immunoSEQ multiplex PCR; TCRdb holds only in-frame clones, not every one. The sample lists 13,000 to 15,000 clones, over 75% seen once, with over 1.2% in the top ten. Germline V gene lookup returns CDR1 SGHKS and CDR2 YYEKEE (reference sequence). Trimming removed 2 bases from V and 3 bases from J, with 15 bases in between. CDR3 length equals 15 residues. The sample consisted of tumor tissue. The chain recombines TRBV5-5 with TRBJ2-7; weak D call: TRBD2 (6 bases). The TCR was taken from a human donor with diffuse large B-cell lymphoma. The CDR3 nucleotides are TGTGCCAGCAGCTTAGAGCTGATGGGGGGCTACGAGCAGTACTTC. This encodes CASSLELMGGYEQYF.